Presented here are 7 T cell receptor beta chains from one specimen sequenced in a study of CXCR3-negative and CXCR3-positive naive CD8 T cells. In preparing the TRB cDNA libraries, 5' RACE with UMI labels was used. Reprocessing the 5' RACE reads, TCRdb reports a single entry for every CDR3 protein and omits DNA. This sample contains under 70,000 distinct CDR3 sequences. Source material: memory CD8+ T cells from blood. Source of these receptors: a human donor in good health. Some clones in this sample may be carry-over from other donors' samples.

This chain links TRBV28 with TRBJ2-7; TCRdb proposes TRBD2, but this gene call is untestable without DNA. The CDR3 length is 14 residues. Germline loops: CDR1 MDHEN, CDR2 SYDVKM. This chain's CDR3 is CASSWRGLVSEQYF.

The V call is TRBV7-9, the J call TRBJ2-3; TCRdb reports TRBD2, a call that lacks DNA to check it against. This CDR3 has 15 residues. Germline loops: CDR1 SEHNR, CDR2 FQNEAQ (reference sequence). CDR3 sequence reads: CASSFGTSGTDTQYF.

This chain joins TRBV9 and TRBJ2-1; lacking DNA, the TRBD1 call made by TCRdb goes unchecked. The CDR3 is 16 residues long. The germline V gene encodes CDR1 SGDLS and CDR2 YYNGEE. This chain's CDR3 is CASSVGGGGSYNEQFF.

The chain couples TRBV28 to TRBJ2-1; the D gene TCRdb calls, TRBD1, cannot be checked with no DNA. The germline gives CDR1 MDHEN, CDR2 SYDVKM. The CDR3 covers 15 residues. This chain's CDR3 is CASRKIGTADNEQFF.

This chain connects TRBV6-1 to TRBJ1-5. Germline V gene sequence: CDR1 MNHNS, CDR2 SASEGT. The length of the CDR3 is 14 residues. The CDR3 region is CASSERTEVQPQHF.

The chain combines TRBV7-3 with TRBJ1-1. This CDR3 has 13 amino acids. Per the germline V gene, CDR1 is SGHTA and CDR2 is FQGTGA. CDR3 amino acids: CASSPSGAAEAFF.

The chain carries TRBV20-1 and TRBJ2-5. Germline CDR1 reads DFQATT; CDR2 reads SNEGSKA (reference sequence). There are 15 residues in the CDR3. The CDR3 protein is CSARPNSAFQETQYF.